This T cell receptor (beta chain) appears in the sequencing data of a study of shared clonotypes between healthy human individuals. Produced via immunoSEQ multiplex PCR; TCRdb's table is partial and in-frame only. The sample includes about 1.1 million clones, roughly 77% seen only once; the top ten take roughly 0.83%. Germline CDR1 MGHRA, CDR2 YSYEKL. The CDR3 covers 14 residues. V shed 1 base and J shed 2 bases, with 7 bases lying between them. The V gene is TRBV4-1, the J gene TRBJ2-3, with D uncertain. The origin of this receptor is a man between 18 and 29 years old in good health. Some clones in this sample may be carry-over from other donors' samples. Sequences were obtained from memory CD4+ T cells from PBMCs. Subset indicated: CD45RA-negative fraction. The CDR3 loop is CASSQVQNTDTQYF. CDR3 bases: TGCGCCAGCAGCCAAGTACAGAACACAGATACGCAGTATTTT.